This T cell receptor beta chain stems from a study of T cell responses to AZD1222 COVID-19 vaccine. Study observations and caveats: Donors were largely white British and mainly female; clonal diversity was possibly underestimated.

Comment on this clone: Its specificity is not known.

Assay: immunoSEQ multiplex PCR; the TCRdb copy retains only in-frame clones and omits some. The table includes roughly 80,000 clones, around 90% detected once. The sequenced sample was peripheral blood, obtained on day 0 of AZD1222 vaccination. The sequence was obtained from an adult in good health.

The CDR3 sequence is CASSSRDRGFTEAFF. CDR3 DNA: TGCGCCAGCAGCTCCCGGGACAGGGGGTTCACTGAAGCTTTCTTT. The rearrangement joins TRBV5-1 to TRBJ1-1, with 11 bases aligning to TRBD1. Germline V gene data show CDR1 as SGHRS and CDR2 as YFSETQ. The CDR3 spans 15 residues. Trimming cost V 3 bases and J 4 bases; bases outside gene matches: 5.